Reported below is one TCR beta chain. Its antigen is not known. The CDR3 totals 14 residues. The germline V and J ends were trimmed by 9 bases and 3 bases, with 16 bases remaining between them. The germline gives CDR1 MNHEY, CDR2 SVGAGI. The PCR was carried out with 60 Vbeta primers and 13 Jbeta primers. The data were produced by immunoSEQ multiplex PCR, yet TCRdb's version contains in-frame clones alone and is incomplete. The sample holds 150,000 to 200,000 clones, about 80% seen once. These data are taken from a study of cytomegalovirus exposure and HLA in healthy donors. Findings of the study overall: A later analysis reportedly found that, within productive TCRs, an Asian-associated ancestry cluster had fewer N-insertions than the mean observed across the approximately 700 donors.

This TCR was sampled from a woman younger than 35 in good health and CMV-seropositive. What was sequenced was PBMCs. V is TRBV6-5 and J is TRBJ2-3, with TRBD1 as a possible D gene (6 bases). The CDR3 reads CASGRGGSTDTQYF. CDR3 bases: TGTGCCAGTGGACGAGGGGGTAGTACAGATACGCAGTATTTT.